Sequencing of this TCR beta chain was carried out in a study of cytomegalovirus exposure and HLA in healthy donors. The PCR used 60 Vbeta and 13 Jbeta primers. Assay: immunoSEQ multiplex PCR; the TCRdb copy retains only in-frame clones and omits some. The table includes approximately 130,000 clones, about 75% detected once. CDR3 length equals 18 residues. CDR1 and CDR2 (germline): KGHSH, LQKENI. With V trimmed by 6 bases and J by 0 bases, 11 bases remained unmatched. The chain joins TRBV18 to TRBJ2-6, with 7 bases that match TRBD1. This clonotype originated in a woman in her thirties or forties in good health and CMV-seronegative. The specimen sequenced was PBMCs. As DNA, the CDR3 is TGTGCCAGCTCCACCAAGGCGTCAGGGGGCTCTGGGGCCAACGTCCTGACTTTC. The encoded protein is CASSTKASGGSGANVLTF.